This is a list of T cell receptor beta chains from one sample in a study of T cell changes during pregnancy in multiple sclerosis. Measured with immunoSEQ multiplex PCR; TCRdb has only the in-frame clones, and not every one. The sample records fewer than 40,000 clones, roughly 88% being singletons. The sample consisted of CD8+ T cells from peripheral blood mononuclear cells, taken after pregnancy. Receptors were obtained from a female donor with multiple sclerosis, enrolled in a pregnancy study. Each CDR3 is given with its conserved first and last residue. Size is omitted from some rows. Given values are once, few, many or a class for expanded clones.

>TRBJ1-1|.|TRBV4-2
CASSQDLAAEAFF
>TRBJ2-1|once|TRBV9
CASSALAGWEQFF
>TRBJ2-1|.|TRBV5-5
CASRIADEQFF
>TRBJ1-2|.|TRBV7-6
CASSPAAGVVNYGYTF
>TRBJ2-4|.|TRBV6-5
CASSRTGVAKNIQYF
>TRBJ2-6|.|TRBV10-2
CASSLDRSSGANVLTF
>TRBJ1-1|.|TRBV5-1
CASSSTDRVWSEAFF
>TRBJ2-5|once|TRBV29-1
CSVETGARQETQYF
>TRBJ2-1|.|TRBV14
CASSLAGGRNEQFF
>TRBJ2-5|.|TRBV9
CASSVRGGGLEPQYF
>TRBJ1-5|.|TRBV27
CASSLSPGVRNQPQHF
>TRBJ2-7|.|TRBV6-5
CASSYLDRRTYEQYF
>TRBJ1-2|.|TRBV29-1
CSVHTGTPYGYTF